These 7 T cell receptor beta chains share one sample of origin, sequenced in a study of T cell repertoires in cytomegalovirus infection. TCRdb processed the reads anew with MiXCR; each CDR3 protein has one entry. This table has some 400,000 distinct CDR3 sequences, about a sixth appearing once. The sequencing sample was made of PBMCs. Source of these receptors: a human donor in good health (CMV status not recorded). Some clones in this sample may be carry-over from other donors' samples.

This clonotype was detected only a few times. The chain joins TRBV28 to TRBJ2-5, with TRBD1 matching over 9 bases. V lost 6 bases, J lost 4 bases, and 6 bases stayed unmatched. Germline lookup yields CDR1 MDHEN and CDR2 SYDVKM. This CDR3 has 14 amino acids. The CDR3 loop is CASRGTGRGETQYF. CDR3 in DNA: TGTGCCAGCAGGGGGACAGGGAGAGGAGAGACCCAGTACTTC.

To note about this clonotype: Here the CDR3 omits its conserved ending phenylalanine or tryptophan, so a read error is the likely source. The chain has TRBV20-1 and TRBJ2-1; 14 positions match TRBD2. Germline V gene lookup returns CDR1 DFQATT and CDR2 SNEGSKA (reference sequence). This CDR3 region has 15 residues. V shed 5 bases and J 3 bases; nucleotides not matched to a gene: 3. The chain's CDR3 is CSAPGLAGGYNEQFC. The CDR3 region has the DNA TGCAGTGCTCCTGGACTAGCGGGGGGCTACAATGAGCAGTTCTGC.

This clonotype occurred a few times. CDR3 bases: TGCAGTGCTAGAGTCCCGAACTCGGGGGAGCAGTACTTC. This codes for CSARVPNSGEQYF. The J gene is TRBJ2-7, the V gene TRBV20-1, with a weak D call TRBD2 (5 bases). CDR1 is DFQATT, CDR2 SNEGSKA, per germline (reference sequence). Trimming pared 1 base from V and 7 bases from J, leaving 14 bases between. The CDR3 is 13 residues long.

This clonotype was counted ten times or more. This sequence joins TRBV7-2 and TRBJ2-1; no clear D. Germline CDR1 and CDR2: SGHTA and FQGNSA. Trimming pared 2 bases from V and 2 bases from J, leaving 10 bases between. The CDR3 spans 15 residues. The DNA for the CDR3 is TGTGCCAGCAGCTTAAATGCACCTCCCTACAATGAGCAGTTCTTC. It translates to CASSLNAPPYNEQFF.

The chain couples TRBV6-5 to TRBJ2-7; TRBD2 agrees at 8 bases. Per the germline V gene, CDR1 is MNHEY and CDR2 is SVGAGI. The J segment lost 4 bases and the V segment lost 4 bases, leaving 3 bases of the junction unmatched. This CDR3 is 13 amino acids long. The CDR3 DNA is TGTGCCAGCAGTTGGGGGACTAGATACGAGCAGTACTTC. Translated, it gives CASSWGTRYEQYF.

This chain uses TRBV5-4 with TRBJ1-2; a weak D match, TRBD1 (5 bases). The CDR3 extends over 13 amino acids. V was shortened by 3 bases and J by 3 bases, with 9 bases between the two germline ends. Germline assignment: CDR1 SGHNT and CDR2 YYREEE (reference sequence). CDR3 protein: CASSSQTDYGYTF. The CDR3 coding sequence is TGTGCCAGCAGCTCCCAGACAGACTATGGCTACACCTTC.

This clonotype was seen only a few times. The CDR3 region is CSARHFQSSYNEQFF. As DNA, the CDR3 is TGCAGTGCTAGACATTTCCAGAGCTCCTACAATGAGCAGTTCTTC. The V call is TRBV20-1, the J call TRBJ2-1; D unclear. Trimming left V 2 bases short and J 0 bases short, with 11 bases between. The CDR3 runs to 15 residues. CDR1 is DFQATT and CDR2 is SNEGSKA in the germline V gene (reference sequence).